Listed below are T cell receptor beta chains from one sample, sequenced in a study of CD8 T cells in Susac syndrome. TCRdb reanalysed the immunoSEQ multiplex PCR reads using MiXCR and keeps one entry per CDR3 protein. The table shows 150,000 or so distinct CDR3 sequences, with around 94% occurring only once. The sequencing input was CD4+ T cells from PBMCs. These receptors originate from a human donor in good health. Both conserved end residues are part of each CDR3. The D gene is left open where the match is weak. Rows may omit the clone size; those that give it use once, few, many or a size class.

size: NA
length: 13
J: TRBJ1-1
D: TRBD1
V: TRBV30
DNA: TGTGCCTGGAGTGTAAACAGGGGCACTGAAGCTTTCTTT
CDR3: CAWSVNRGTEAFF

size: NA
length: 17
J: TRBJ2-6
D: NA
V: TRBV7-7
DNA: TGTGCTAGCAGCTTAGGGGGGTCGGGCTCTGGGGCCAACGTCCTGACTTTC
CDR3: CASSLGGSGSGANVLTF

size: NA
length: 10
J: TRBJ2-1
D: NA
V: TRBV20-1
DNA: TGCAGTGCTAGAGAGGTCGCGCAGTTCTTC
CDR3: CSAREVAQFF

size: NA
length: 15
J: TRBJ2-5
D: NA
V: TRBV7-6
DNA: TGTGCCAGCAGCTTACTGGGGGCCGACACAGAGACCCAGTACTTC
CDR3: CASSLLGADTETQYF

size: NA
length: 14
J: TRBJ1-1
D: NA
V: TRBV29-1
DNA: TGCAGCGTTGAGAACCTCAACAGGGCCACTGAAGCTTTCTTT
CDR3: CSVENLNRATEAFF

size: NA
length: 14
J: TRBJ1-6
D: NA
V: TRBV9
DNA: TGTGCCAGCAGCCCCGCCCCCGGGACCTCACCCCTCCACTTT
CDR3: CASSPAPGTSPLHF

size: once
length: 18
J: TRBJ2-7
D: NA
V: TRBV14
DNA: TGTGCCAGCAGCCAAGATTTTCCGCAGGGGAAGAGCTCCTACGAGCAGTACTTC
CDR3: CASSQDFPQGKSSYEQYF

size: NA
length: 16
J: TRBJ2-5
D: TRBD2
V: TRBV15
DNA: TGTGCCACCAGCAAAGGACTAGCGGGGGGAAAAGAGACCCAGTACTTC
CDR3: CATSKGLAGGKETQYF

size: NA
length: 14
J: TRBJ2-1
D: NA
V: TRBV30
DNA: TGTGCCTGGAGTCTGCAGTGGGGTTTCGATGAGCAGTTCTTC
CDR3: CAWSLQWGFDEQFF

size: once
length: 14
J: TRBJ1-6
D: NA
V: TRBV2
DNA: TGTGCCAGCAGTGAGCAGGATCTAGAGTCACCCCTCCACTTT
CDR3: CASSEQDLESPLHF

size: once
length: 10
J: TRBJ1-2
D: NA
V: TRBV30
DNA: TGTGCCGGGCGAGTATATGGCTACACCTTC
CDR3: CAGRVYGYTF

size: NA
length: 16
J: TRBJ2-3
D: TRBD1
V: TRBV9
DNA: TGTGCCAGCAGCGCAAGACAGGGGGCCACCTTAGATACGCAGTATTTT
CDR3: CASSARQGATLDTQYF

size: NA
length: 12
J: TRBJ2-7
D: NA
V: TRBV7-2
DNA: TGTGCCAGCAGCCCGAGTGGGCACGAGCAGTACTTC
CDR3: CASSPSGHEQYF

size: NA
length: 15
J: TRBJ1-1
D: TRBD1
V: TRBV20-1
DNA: TGCAGTGCTAGTCCCCCGGACAGGGGGAGAACTGAAGCTTTCTTT
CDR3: CSASPPDRGRTEAFF

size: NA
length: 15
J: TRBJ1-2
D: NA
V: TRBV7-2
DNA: TGTGCCAGCAGCTTAGTCGGGCAGATTAGCTATGGCTACACCTTC
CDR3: CASSLVGQISYGYTF

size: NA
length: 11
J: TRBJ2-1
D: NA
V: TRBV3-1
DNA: TGTGCCAGCAGCCTGGGGGGTGCGCAGTTCTTC
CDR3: CASSLGGAQFF

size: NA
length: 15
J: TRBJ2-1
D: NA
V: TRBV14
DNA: TGTGCCAGCAGCCCACTTGGGTCCGTCGGCAATGAGCAGTTCTTC
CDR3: CASSPLGSVGNEQFF

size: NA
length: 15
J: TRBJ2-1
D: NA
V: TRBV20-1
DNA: TGCAGTGCTAGAGATCCTCTAATCGGTTACAATGAGCAGTTCTTC
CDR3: CSARDPLIGYNEQFF

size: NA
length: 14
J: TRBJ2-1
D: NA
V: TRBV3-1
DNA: TGTGCCAGCAGCCAAGTGAGGGGATACAATGAGCAGTTCTTC
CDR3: CASSQVRGYNEQFF

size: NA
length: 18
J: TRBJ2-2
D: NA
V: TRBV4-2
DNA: TGTGCCAGCAGCCAAGTAGTCGGTAAAGGGGGAAGCACCGGGGAGCTGTTTTTT
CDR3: CASSQVVGKGGSTGELFF

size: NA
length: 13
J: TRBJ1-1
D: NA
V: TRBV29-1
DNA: TGCAGCGTTGGCCGGGGTAAAGACACTGAAGCTTTCTTT
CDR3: CSVGRGKDTEAFF

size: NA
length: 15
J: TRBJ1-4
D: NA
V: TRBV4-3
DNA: TGCGCCAGCAGCCAAGATAAGGTGGCTAATGAAAAACTGTTTTTT
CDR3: CASSQDKVANEKLFF

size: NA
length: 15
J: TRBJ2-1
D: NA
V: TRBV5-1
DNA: TGCGCCAGCAGCTTGGCCGGGACACATTACAATGAGCAGTTCTTC
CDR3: CASSLAGTHYNEQFF

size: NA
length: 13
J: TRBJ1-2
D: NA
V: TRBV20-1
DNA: TGCAGTGCCAACAATCGGGGCGTGTGGGGCTACACCTTC
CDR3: CSANNRGVWGYTF

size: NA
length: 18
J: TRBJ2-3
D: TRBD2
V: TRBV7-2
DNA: TGTGCCAGCAGCTTACAAGCGGGGGGGCGGTTTTTGGGAGATACGCAGTATTTT
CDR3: CASSLQAGGRFLGDTQYF

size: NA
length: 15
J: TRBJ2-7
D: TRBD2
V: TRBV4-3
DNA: TGCGCCAGCAGCCAAGATCCCGGGAGGCCTACCGAGCAGTACTTC
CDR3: CASSQDPGRPTEQYF

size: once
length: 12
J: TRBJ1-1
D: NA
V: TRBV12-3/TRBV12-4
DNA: TGTGCCAGCAGTTACCGGGATTTAGAAGCTTTCTTT
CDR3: CASSYRDLEAFF

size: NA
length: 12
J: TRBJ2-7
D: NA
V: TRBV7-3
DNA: TGTGCCAGCAGCTATCAGGGGTACGAGCAGTACTTC
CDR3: CASSYQGYEQYF

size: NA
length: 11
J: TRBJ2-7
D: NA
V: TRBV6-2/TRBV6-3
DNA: TGTGCCAGCAGTCCGTATGGCGAGCAGTACTTC
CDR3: CASSPYGEQYF

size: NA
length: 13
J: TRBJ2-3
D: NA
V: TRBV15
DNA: TGTGCCACCAGCAGAGGTGATAGGAGAACGCAGTATTTT
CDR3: CATSRGDRRTQYF

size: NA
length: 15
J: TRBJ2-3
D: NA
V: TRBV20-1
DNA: TGCAGTGCGTATACCGGGACCGGGACAACAGATACGCAGTATTTT
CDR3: CSAYTGTGTTDTQYF

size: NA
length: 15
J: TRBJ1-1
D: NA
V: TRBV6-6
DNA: TGTGCCAGCAGACCCGATGTCGTGAGGTCGCTGCAAGCTTTCTTT
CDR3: CASRPDVVRSLQAFF